One T cell receptor beta chain is described in this entry. Its antigen is not known. Trimming shortened V by 3 bases and J by 5 bases, and 17 bases separated the two germline ends. This CDR3 region has 15 residues. CDR1 is GTSNPN and CDR2 is SVGIG in the germline V gene (reference sequence). Stated time point: inflamed ileum from the surgical specimen. Eligibility required adulthood, ileal or ileocolonic Crohn's disease and indicated ileocolonic resection. This sample is drawn from a study of T cell repertoires in ileal Crohn's disease. Study-level findings and limits: Compared with CD4 T cells, sorted CD8 cells carried more expanded clones. Endoscopic recurrence occurred in every patient whose clonality exceeded 26.8%.

This table comes from immunoSEQ multiplex PCR, and its TCRdb copy is limited to in-frame clones, with some not included. The sample shows 6,400 or so clones, about 83% of them seen only once. Sequenced sample: ileal tissue. This chain joins TRBV30 and TRBJ2-1; D is perhaps TRBD1 or TRBD2 (5 bases each). The TCR originated in an adult with Crohn's disease. The CDR3 nucleotides are TGTGCCTGGAGCCGGTTGGGGGAAGGGGACAATGAGCAGTTCTTC. It translates to CAWSRLGEGDNEQFF.